Included here is one T cell receptor beta chain sequence, with context. Its cognate antigen has yet to be identified. Qualities for individual bases were not recorded, and no much larger clone is one base off. Other DNA sequences in this specimen translate into the identical CDR3. The trim is 2 bases for V and 4 bases for J, with a gap of 9 bases between the germline ends. The germline V gene supplies CDR1 MNHEY and CDR2 SVGEGT. The CDR3 spans 13 residues, from the cysteine through the phenylalanine. Only the CDR3 region is kept as DNA, spanning 39 bases read in frame from base 1. The library was made by the immunoSEQ multiplex PCR assay. TCRbeta CDR3 sequencing was done by Adaptive Biotechnologies at survey depth, reporting CDR3 sequences, V/J genes, productive frequency and template counts. Amplification of TCR beta CDR3 regions was performed from genomic DNA rather than from RNA. Regarding the original processing steps: Jensen-Shannon divergence was used to quantify pairwise repertoire overlap between tissues, with a value of 1 meaning complete divergence and a value of 0 meaning identical repertoires. Tissues were clustered by single-linkage agglomerative hierarchical clustering of pairwise JSD values and displayed as dendrograms. GLIPH2 was run on all patient samples with simulation_depth 1000, kmer_min_depth 3, cdr3_length_cutoff 8, keeping groups with more than two unique CDR3s. In a standardized tissue-overlap score, Jaccard GLIPH-group overlap across patients was extrapolated to a standard repertoire size of 1000 clones. Associations of diversity with clinical or experimental variables used linear mixed-effect models with tissue fixed effects and individual random effects. In its TCRdb copy, this immuneACCESS table keeps in-frame sequences only and misses some clones. Where compared with another copy, unresolved V genes explain less than half of these, and the others have no known cause. V and J calls plus clone size are reproduced from that table; the DNA served to infer D and trimming. The sample table holds 9,000 to 10,000 clones, of which 60% were seen once. The top ten constitute roughly 9.6% of the sample.

This specimen comes from a study of tissue T cells after allogeneic stem cell transplantation (dated by TCRdb to between 2020 and 2023). The study in broad terms: If a tissue had multiple samples, a pathologist reviewed H&E sections so that samples with histologically apparent lymphocytes got priority for sequencing. Using research autopsies of patients with and without GVHD, plus mouse models of GVHD, the study profiled TCR beta repertoires across many tissues. The human arm was a prospective observational study without blinding or randomization.

The sample's time point label, in plain terms: human tissue collected at research (rapid) autopsy. Three non-HCT comparator patients with other cancers, having at least five GI tract samples and no known GI disease at death, were selected retrospectively. Autopsy tissues, which were obtained after a median post-mortem interval of approximately ten hours, included GI sites from esophagus to rectum, liver, skin and lymphoid organs including spleen. Each autopsy specimen was cut in two, with one portion flash-frozen in liquid nitrogen and the remainder formalin-fixed, and the outer muscle layers of GI specimens were removed. Genomic DNA was extracted from frozen tissues using the Mag-Bind Blood & Tissue DNA HDQ 96 Kit on a Chemagic 360 or the DNeasy Blood & Tissue Kit. Because of concern about red blood cell contamination, extracted DNA was further purified using the Genomic DNA Clean & Concentrator-25 kit.

What the research found in general, with its limitations: Few T cell clones were found to be shared across patients, but shared repertoire signatures across patients were revealed in a tissue-specific fashion by motif-based clustering. A small and clinically heterogeneous patient cohort was studied, and sampling depth was acknowledged as a limitation. Blood and spleen T cells captured only a limited portion of the TCR repertoire detected in tissues, in both patients and mice. Blood samples were not available from the non-GVHD comparator patients. The study did not determine which tissue TCRs were alloreactive or antigen-specific, and some clones might have been persisting host cells. Within patients, how anatomically similar the tissues were was a key factor in shaping TCR repertoire composition, regardless of disease or transplant status.

This material consisted of tissue from the jejunum, taken at autopsy. The sequence joins TRBV6-2 or TRBV6-3 to TRBJ2-7, with the D gene call left open. This clonotype originated in a woman aged 18-49 years with breast cancer. The DNA reads as follows: TGTGCCAGCAGTTACGTGAGTGGATACGAGCAGTACTTC. It encodes CASSYVSGYEQYF.